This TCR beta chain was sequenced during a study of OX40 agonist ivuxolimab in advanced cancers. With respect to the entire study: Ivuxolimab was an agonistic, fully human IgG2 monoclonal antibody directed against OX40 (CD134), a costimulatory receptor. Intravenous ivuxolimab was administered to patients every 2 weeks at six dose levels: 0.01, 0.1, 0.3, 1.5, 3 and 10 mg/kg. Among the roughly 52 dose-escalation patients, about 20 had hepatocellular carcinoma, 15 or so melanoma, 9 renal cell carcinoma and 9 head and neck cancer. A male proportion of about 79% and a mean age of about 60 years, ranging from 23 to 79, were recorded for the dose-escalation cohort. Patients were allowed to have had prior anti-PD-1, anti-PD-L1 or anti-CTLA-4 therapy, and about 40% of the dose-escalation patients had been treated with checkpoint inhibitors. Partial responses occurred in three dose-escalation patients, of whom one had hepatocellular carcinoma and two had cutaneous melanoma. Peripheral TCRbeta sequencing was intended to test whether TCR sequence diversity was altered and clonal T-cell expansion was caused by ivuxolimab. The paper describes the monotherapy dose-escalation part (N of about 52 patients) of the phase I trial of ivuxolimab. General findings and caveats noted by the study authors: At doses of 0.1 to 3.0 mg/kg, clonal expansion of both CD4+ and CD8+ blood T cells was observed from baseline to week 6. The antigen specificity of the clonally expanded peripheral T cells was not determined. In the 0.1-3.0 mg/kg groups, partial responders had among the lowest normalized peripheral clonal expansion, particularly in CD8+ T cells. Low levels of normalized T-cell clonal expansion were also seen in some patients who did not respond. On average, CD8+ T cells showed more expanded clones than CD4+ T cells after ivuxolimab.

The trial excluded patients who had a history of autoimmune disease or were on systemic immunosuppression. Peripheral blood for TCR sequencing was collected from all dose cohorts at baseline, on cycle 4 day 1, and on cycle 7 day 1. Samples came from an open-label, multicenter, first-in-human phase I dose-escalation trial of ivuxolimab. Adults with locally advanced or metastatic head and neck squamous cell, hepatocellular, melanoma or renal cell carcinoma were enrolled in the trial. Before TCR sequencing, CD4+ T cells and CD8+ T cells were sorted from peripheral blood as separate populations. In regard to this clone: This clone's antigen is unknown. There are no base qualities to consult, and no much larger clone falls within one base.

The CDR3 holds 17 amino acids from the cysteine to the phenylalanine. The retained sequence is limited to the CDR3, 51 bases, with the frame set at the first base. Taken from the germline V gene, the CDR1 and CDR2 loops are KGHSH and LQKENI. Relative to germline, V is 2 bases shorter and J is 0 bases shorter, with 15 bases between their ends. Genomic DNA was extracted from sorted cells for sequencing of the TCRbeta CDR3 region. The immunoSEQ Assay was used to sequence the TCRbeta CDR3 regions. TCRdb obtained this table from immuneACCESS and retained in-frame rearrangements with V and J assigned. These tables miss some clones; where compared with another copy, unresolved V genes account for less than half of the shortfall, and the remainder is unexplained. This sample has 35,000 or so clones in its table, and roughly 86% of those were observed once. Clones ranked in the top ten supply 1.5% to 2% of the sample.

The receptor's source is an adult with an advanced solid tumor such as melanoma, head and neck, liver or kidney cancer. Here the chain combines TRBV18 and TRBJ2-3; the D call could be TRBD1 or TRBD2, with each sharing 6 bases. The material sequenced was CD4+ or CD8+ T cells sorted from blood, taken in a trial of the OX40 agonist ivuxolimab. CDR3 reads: CASSPNRAEGSTDTQYF. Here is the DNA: TGTGCCAGCTCACCAAACAGGGCGGAGGGTAGCACAGATACGCAGTATTTT.